The 5 T cell receptor beta chains in this list originate from one sample, sequenced in a study of blood T cell repertoires in COVID-19. This table comes from immunoSEQ multiplex PCR, and its TCRdb copy is limited to in-frame clones, with some not included. The sample has about 140,000 clones, roughly nine tenths seen once; the top ten hold under 2%. The material sequenced was peripheral blood. These receptors all come from a human donor in a cohort sampled during active COVID-19.

V is TRBV2 and J is TRBJ1-6; 8 bases are a match to TRBD1. Germline V gene lookup returns CDR1 SNHLY and CDR2 FYNNEI. The CDR3 extends over 15 amino acids. V lost 7 bases, J lost 7 bases, and 9 bases stayed unmatched. The CDR3 nucleotides are TGTGCCAGCAAAGCGACAGGGGCGAACAATTCACCCCTCCACTTT. The encoded protein is CASKATGANNSPLHF.

This chain links TRBV5-1 with TRBJ2-1; 7 nucleotides match TRBD1. The V gene end was trimmed by 0 bases and the J gene end by 5 bases; junction bases not matched to a gene: 2. The germline gives CDR1 SGHRS, CDR2 YFSETQ. The length of the CDR3 is 14 residues. The CDR3 DNA reads as TGCGCCAGCAGCTTGGTCGGGACAGACAATGAGCAGTTCTTC. It codes for CASSLVGTDNEQFF.

The CDR3 here is CASTHTRQGGATQYF. The CDR3 region has the DNA TGTGCCAGCACCCACACTAGACAGGGCGGGGCGACCCAGTACTTC. V is TRBV5-6 and J is TRBJ2-5; possibly TRBD1 for D (7 bases). Germline V gives CDR1 SGHDT, CDR2 YYEEEE. The CDR3 is made up of 15 amino acids. V was trimmed by 6 bases and J by 7 bases, leaving 22 bases between them.

As for this clone: The same CDR3 arises from other DNA sequences in this sample as well. J is TRBJ2-3 and V is TRBV2; TRBD1 is a possible D gene (5 bases). Trimming took 3 bases from V and 0 from J, leaving 10 bases between them. The CDR3 totals 15 residues. Germline V gene sequence: CDR1 SNHLY, CDR2 FYNNEI. For the CDR3, the DNA is TGTGCCAGCAGTGAGGGGCGCCCAAGCACAGATACGCAGTATTTT. It yields the protein CASSEGRPSTDTQYF.

The J gene is TRBJ2-1, the V gene TRBV28, with 7 bases matching TRBD2. The CDR3 is made up of 15 amino acids. Germline V gives CDR1 MDHEN, CDR2 SYDVKM. The V and J ends lost 3 bases and 3 bases, in that order; junction bases with no gene match: 5. Written as DNA, the CDR3 is TGTGCCAGCAGTTTTCCCAGGGAGGGCTACAATGAGCAGTTCTTC. It specifies CASSFPREGYNEQFF.